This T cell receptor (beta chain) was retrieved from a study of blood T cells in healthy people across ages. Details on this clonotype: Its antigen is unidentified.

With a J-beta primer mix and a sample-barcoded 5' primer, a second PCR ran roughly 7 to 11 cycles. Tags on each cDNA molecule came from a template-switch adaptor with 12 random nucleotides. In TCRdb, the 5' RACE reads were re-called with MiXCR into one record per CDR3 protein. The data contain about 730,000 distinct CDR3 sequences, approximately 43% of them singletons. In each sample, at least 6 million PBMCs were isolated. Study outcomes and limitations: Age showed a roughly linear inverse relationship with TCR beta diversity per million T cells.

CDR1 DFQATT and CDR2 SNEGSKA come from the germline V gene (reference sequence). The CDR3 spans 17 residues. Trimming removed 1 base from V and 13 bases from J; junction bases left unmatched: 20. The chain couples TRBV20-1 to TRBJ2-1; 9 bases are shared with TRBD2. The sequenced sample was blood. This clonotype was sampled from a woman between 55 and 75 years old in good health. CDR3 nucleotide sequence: TGCAGTGCTAGAGTGGATCTAGCGGGGCGGGGGAAAAGGAGACAGTTCTTC. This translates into CSARVDLAGRGKRRQFF.